This TCR beta chain was found in a study of CD8+CD57+ T cells in acquired aplastic anemia. Overall study results and limits: Patients and controls had in common fewer than 30 CD8+ CDR3 sequences.

Profiling of TCR beta VDJ combinations and CDR3 sequences used genomic DNA as template. TCRdb re-called the reads with MiXCR, one entry per CDR3 protein. The sample has 150,000 to 200,000 distinct CDR3 sequences, about 64% seen once; the top ten hold 35% to 55%. To note about this clonotype: Antigen: not known.

The source of this sequence is a human donor with severe aplastic anemia or a healthy control (not recorded which). The material sequenced was sorted CD4+, CD8+, or CD8+CD57+ T cells (not recorded which) from PBMCs.

The CDR3 protein is CASSQGASWSETQYF. The DNA of the CDR3 is TGTGCCAGCAGCCAAGGGGCCTCCTGGTCTGAGACCCAGTACTTC. V usage is TRBV7-3 and J usage is TRBJ2-5; TRBD1 is a possible D gene (5 bases). The germline V gene has CDR1 SGHTA and CDR2 FQGTGA. The CDR3 extends over 15 amino acids. The V gene lost 5 bases and the J gene lost 5 bases, with 18 bases spanning the gap.